This T cell receptor beta chain appears in the sequencing data of a study of OX40 agonist ivuxolimab in advanced cancers. In the study overall: Administration of intravenous ivuxolimab to patients occurred every 2 weeks at 0.01 to 10 mg/kg.

Only a few counts were recorded for this clone. Its target is unknown. V dropped 3 bases and J dropped 1 base, with 9 bases sitting between them. Germline values: CDR1 SGDLS, CDR2 YYNGEE. The CDR3 is 14 amino acids. The data were produced by immunoSEQ multiplex PCR, yet TCRdb's version contains in-frame clones alone and is incomplete. The table lists tens of thousands of clones, about 85% of them singletons, with about 2.9% in the top ten. Notes on the study in general: The 0.1-3.0 mg/kg partial responders had among the lowest clonal expansion.

The gene calls are TRBV9 and TRBJ2-3, with D hard to call. The specimen was CD4+ or CD8+ T cells sorted from blood, collected in a trial of the OX40 agonist ivuxolimab. The sequence derives from an adult with an advanced solid tumor such as melanoma, head and neck, liver or kidney cancer. CDR3 bases: TGTGCCAGCAGCGAAACTTGGGGCACAGATACGCAGTATTTT. It specifies CASSETWGTDTQYF.